These T cell receptor beta chains were read from a single sample in a study of cytomegalovirus exposure and HLA in healthy donors. The assay was immunoSEQ multiplex PCR, and TCRdb's table has in-frame clones only and misses some. The table includes 140,000 to 150,000 clones, around 80% detected once. Sequenced material: PBMCs. These TCRs come from a female donor in good health and CMV-seronegative. CDR3s include the opening cysteine and the closing phenylalanine or tryptophan. A D gene is named only where the DNA matches it firmly. The size entry is marked missing in some rows and otherwise reads once, few, many or a size class.

v_gene: TRBV6-1
abundance: -
j_gene: TRBJ2-3
d_gene: -
CDR3aa: CASSESWGAPTDTQYF
CDR3nt: TGTGCCAGCAGTGAAAGTTGGGGAGCGCCCACAGATACGCAGTATTTT

v_gene: TRBV28
abundance: -
j_gene: TRBJ1-5
d_gene: TRBD1
CDR3aa: CASTRDRVQPQHF
CDR3nt: TGTGCCAGCACTCGGGACAGGGTTCAGCCCCAGCATTTT

v_gene: TRBV19
abundance: -
j_gene: TRBJ2-7
d_gene: -
CDR3aa: CASSIRTGMALEQYF
CDR3nt: TGTGCCAGTAGTATAAGGACTGGGATGGCCCTCGAGCAGTACTTC

v_gene: TRBV5-1
abundance: -
j_gene: TRBJ2-5
d_gene: TRBD2
CDR3aa: CASSGGLAGGGETQYF
CDR3nt: TGCGCCAGCAGCGGTGGACTAGCGGGAGGGGGGGAGACCCAGTACTTC

v_gene: TRBV11-3
abundance: few
j_gene: TRBJ1-1
d_gene: -
CDR3aa: CASSSRRNTEAFF
CDR3nt: TGTGCCAGCAGCTCCCGCAGAAACACTGAAGCTTTCTTT

v_gene: TRBV29-1
abundance: -
j_gene: TRBJ2-1
d_gene: -
CDR3aa: CSLSESPGGYNEQFF
CDR3nt: TGCAGCCTCTCGGAGAGCCCTGGGGGGTACAATGAGCAGTTCTTC

v_gene: TRBV7-2
abundance: -
j_gene: TRBJ1-6
d_gene: -
CDR3aa: CASSLKGAGGDSPLHF
CDR3nt: TGTGCCAGCAGCTTAAAAGGGGCAGGAGGGGATTCACCCCTCCACTTT

v_gene: TRBV10-3
abundance: -
j_gene: TRBJ1-1
d_gene: -
CDR3aa: CAISGSGLKGGAFF
CDR3nt: TGTGCCATCAGTGGAAGCGGCTTAAAAGGGGGAGCTTTCTTT

v_gene: TRBV5-1
abundance: -
j_gene: TRBJ2-1
d_gene: TRBD2
CDR3aa: CASSSRGGDNEQFF
CDR3nt: TGCGCCAGCAGCTCCCGGGGGGGCGACAATGAGCAGTTCTTC

v_gene: TRBV7-2
abundance: once
j_gene: TRBJ1-1
d_gene: -
CDR3aa: CASSLVGRAATEAFF
CDR3nt: TGTGCCAGCAGCTTAGTTGGCAGGGCGGCGACTGAAGCTTTCTTT

v_gene: TRBV4-2
abundance: once
j_gene: TRBJ2-5
d_gene: -
CDR3aa: CASSPTIGGAGETQYF
CDR3nt: TGTGCCAGCAGCCCCACAATAGGGGGTGCGGGAGAGACCCAGTACTTC

v_gene: TRBV7-2
abundance: -
j_gene: TRBJ2-1
d_gene: TRBD1
CDR3aa: CASSSSLGDSYNEQFF
CDR3nt: TGTGCCAGCAGCTCCTCCTTAGGGGACAGCTACAATGAGCAGTTCTTC

v_gene: TRBV2
abundance: -
j_gene: TRBJ2-1
d_gene: -
CDR3aa: CASTQGARRGTSSYNEQFF
CDR3nt: TGTGCCAGCACCCAGGGGGCGCGGCGGGGGACCAGCTCCTACAATGAGCAGTTCTTC